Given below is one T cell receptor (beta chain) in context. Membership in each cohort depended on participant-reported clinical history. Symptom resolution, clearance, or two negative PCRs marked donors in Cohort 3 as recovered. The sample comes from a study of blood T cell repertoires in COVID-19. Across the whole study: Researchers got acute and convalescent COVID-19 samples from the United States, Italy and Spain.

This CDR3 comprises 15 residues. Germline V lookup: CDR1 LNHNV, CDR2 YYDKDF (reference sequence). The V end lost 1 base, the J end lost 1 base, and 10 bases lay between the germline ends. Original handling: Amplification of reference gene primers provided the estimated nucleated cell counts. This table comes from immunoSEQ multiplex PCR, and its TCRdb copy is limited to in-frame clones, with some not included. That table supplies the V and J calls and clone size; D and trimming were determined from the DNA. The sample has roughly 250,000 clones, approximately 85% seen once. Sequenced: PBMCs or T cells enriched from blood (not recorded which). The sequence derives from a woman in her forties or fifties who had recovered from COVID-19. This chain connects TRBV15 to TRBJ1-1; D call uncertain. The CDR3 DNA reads TGTGCCACCAGCAGAGGCGTTGGAGAGAACACTGAAGCTTTCTTT. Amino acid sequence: CATSRGVGENTEAFF.